Following are 26 T cell receptor beta chains from one sample sequenced in a study of T cell repertoires in cytomegalovirus infection (dated by TCRdb to the late 2010s). This sample's treatment or condition label indicates: in vitro stimulation with specific CMV peptide epitopes to enrich CMV-specific T cells. The antigens of these receptors remain unknown. Sequencing used an Illumina HiSeq 1500. In-frame beta chains were kept once TCRdb had trimmed the public reads at Q25 with fastp and called clones with MiXCR. Duplicate CDR3 protein sequences are folded into a single record with the most common DNA and genes. This sample lists approximately 910,000 distinct CDR3 sequences; less than 35% were detected once. The ten largest account for around an eighth of the sample. Sequencing used cultured CD8+ T cells from PBMCs, obtained from culture after CMV antigen stimulation. Receptors were obtained from a human donor in good health (CMV status not recorded). Some clones in this sample may be carry-over from other donors' samples.

V gene TRBV20-1 combines with J gene TRBJ2-4, with TRBD1 as a possible D gene (5 bases). The CDR3 sequence is 18 residues long. Germline V CDR1 and CDR2: DFQATT, SNEGSKA (reference sequence). V was pared by 5 bases and J by 3 bases, with 26 bases between. CDR3 coding DNA: TGCAGTGCTTCCCCCATCTATCGACAGCTAACGGACAAAAACATTCAGTACTTC. This translates into CSASPIYRQLTDKNIQYF.

This clonotype was detected only a few times. V is TRBV4-1 and J is TRBJ2-2; either TRBD1 or TRBD2 may fit D (6 bases each). Germline V lookup: CDR1 MGHRA, CDR2 YSYEKL. Trimming took off 4 bases at V and 4 bases at J, with 16 bases between the two ends. The CDR3 sequence is 16 residues long. CDR3 protein: CASSRRPGAGTGELFF. The CDR3 DNA reads TGCGCCAGCAGCCGACGCCCGGGGGCGGGCACCGGGGAGCTGTTTTTT.

In this sample, this clonotype turned up a few times. This chain connects TRBV11-1 to TRBJ2-2, with a tentative D call TRBD1 (6 bases). The CDR3 is 14 amino acids. Germline CDR1 SGHAT, CDR2 FQDESV (reference sequence). Trimming stripped 6 bases from V and 6 bases from J, with 14 bases between. CDR3 coding DNA: TGTGCCAGCAGTTTGGGGACAACCCCCGGGGAGCTGTTTTTT. It translates to CASSLGTTPGELFF. The whole variable domain, filled in from reference TRBV11-1 and TRBJ2-2, reads EAEVAQSPRYKITEKSQAVAFWCDPISGHATLYWYRQILGQGPELLVQFQDESVVDDSQLPKDRFSAERLKGVDSTLKIQPAELGDSAMYLCASSLGTTPGELFFGEGSRLTVL.

A few counts support this clonotype. This chain connects TRBV6-2 or TRBV6-3 to TRBJ1-1; the D gene is possibly TRBD1 (5 bases). This CDR3 comprises 12 residues. Germline V lookup: CDR1 MNHEY, CDR2 SVGEGT. Trimming removed 6 bases from V and 9 bases from J, with 14 bases in between. The CDR3 DNA sequence: TGTGCCAGCAGCCCCGGGGGGTCTCAAGCTTTCTTT. This encodes CASSPGGSQAFF.

The rearrangement joins TRBV7-9 to TRBJ2-5, with D perhaps matching TRBD1 or TRBD2 (6 bases each). The CDR3 has 16 amino acids. Deletions cut 8 bases from V and 3 bases from J, with 22 bases between. From germline, CDR1 is SEHNR and CDR2 FQNEAQ (reference sequence). The CDR3 sequence is CASGSKGGLGEETQYF. CDR3 DNA sequence: TGTGCCAGCGGGTCCAAGGGGGGCCTGGGAGAAGAGACCCAGTACTTC.

This chain connects TRBV15 to TRBJ2-2; 7 positions match TRBD1. Per the germline V gene, CDR1 is LNHNV and CDR2 is YYDKDF (reference sequence). This CDR3 contains 15 residues. Trimming at V came to 3 bases and at J to 4 bases, leaving 5 bases not matched to a gene. Written as DNA, the CDR3 is TGTGCCACCAGCAGTCGCAGGGGGTCCACCGGGGAGCTGTTTTTT. Translated: CATSSRRGSTGELFF. The full variable domain, its missing parts supplied by reference TRBV15 and TRBJ2-2, is DAMVIQNPRYQVTQFGKPVTLSCSQTLNHNVMYWYQQKSSQAPKLLFHYYDKDFNNEADTPDNFQSRRPNTSFCFLDIRSPGLGDTAMYLCATSSRRGSTGELFFGEGSRLTVL.

This clonotype was seen a single time. In nucleotides, the CDR3 is TGTGCCAGCAGCTTGGGAAAAGGGTTGTACGAGCAGTACTTC. Amino acids: CASSLGKGLYEQYF. This sequence joins TRBV7-9 and TRBJ2-7; no reliable D call. CDR1 is SEHNR and CDR2 is FQNEAQ in the germline V gene (reference sequence). CDR3 size: 14 residues. The V gene lost 3 bases and the J gene lost 4 bases, with 13 bases spanning the gap.

The gene calls are TRBV7-6 and TRBJ2-2; 14 positions match TRBD2. CDR1 is SGHVS, CDR2 FNYEAQ, per germline. The CDR3 is 18 amino acids. The trim removed 5 bases at V and 5 bases at J, leaving 10 bases unmatched. The CDR3 DNA sequence: TGTGCCAGCAGCCCGCGGACTAGCGGGGGGCCGGGTACCGGGGAGCTGTTTTTT. This encodes CASSPRTSGGPGTGELFF.

The chain couples TRBV15 to TRBJ2-6, with no clear D. This CDR3 has 15 amino acids. V was pared by 2 bases and J by 5 bases, with 10 bases between. The V gene's germline CDR1 is LNHNV and CDR2 YYDKDF (reference sequence). The CDR3, as DNA: TGTGCCACCAGCAGAACGCCCATGTGGGCCAACGTCCTGACTTTC. It is translated as CATSRTPMWANVLTF.

This chain links TRBV6-2 or TRBV6-3 with TRBJ2-2, with a weak D call TRBD2 (5 bases). Germline CDR1 is MNHEY and CDR2 is SVGEGT. The CDR3 has 15 residues. Trimming left V 2 bases short and J 6 bases short, with 13 bases between. The CDR3 sequence is CASSYRDYEPGELFF. DNA for the CDR3: TGTGCCAGCAGTTACCGCGACTACGAGCCCGGGGAGCTGTTTTTT.

This clonotype has a handful of counts. The gene calls are TRBV7-9 and TRBJ2-2; possibly TRBD2 for D (5 bases). Trimming left V 4 bases short and J 4 bases short, with 16 bases between. CDR3 length equals 16 residues. Germline V gene lookup returns CDR1 SEHNR and CDR2 FQNEAQ (reference sequence). The CDR3 coding sequence is TGTGCCAGCAGCTACGGGCCAGAGAGGGTCACCGGGGAGCTGTTTTTT. Translating it yields CASSYGPERVTGELFF.

This clonotype was counted many times. The chain recombines TRBV7-8 with TRBJ2-7; 11 bases align to TRBD1. Germline CDR1 and CDR2: SGHVS and FQNEAQ. This CDR3 comprises 15 residues. V was pared by 6 bases and J by 3 bases, with 7 bases of the junction left unmatched. The CDR3 DNA is TGTGCCAGCAGGGTCGGACAGGGGGCGATCTACGAGCAGTACTTC. Amino acids: CASRVGQGAIYEQYF. Based on the CDR3 plus reference TRBV7-8 and TRBJ2-7, the full variable domain is GAGVSQSPRYKVAKRGQDVALRCDPISGHVSLFWYQQALGQGPEFLTYFQNEAQLDKSGLPSDRFFAERPEGSVSTLKIQRTQQEDSAVYLCASRVGQGAIYEQYFGPGTRLTVT.

The chain links TRBV7-9 to TRBJ2-5; D remains ambiguous. CDR1 and CDR2 (germline): SEHNR, FQNEAQ (reference sequence). V lost 8 bases and J lost 5, with 12 bases in between. The length of the CDR3 is 12 residues. This CDR3 reads CASSDQRETQYF. The DNA of the CDR3 is TGTGCCAGCTCAGACCAGAGGGAGACCCAGTACTTC.

The V gene is TRBV4-1, the J gene TRBJ2-7; D possibly corresponds to TRBD1 (6 bases). Germline-derived CDR1 and CDR2 are MGHRA and YSYEKL. The CDR3 is 15 residues long. Trimming shortened V by 0 bases and J by 4 bases, and 13 bases separated the two germline ends. This chain's CDR3 is CASSQERPGEYEQYF. The CDR3 DNA is TGCGCCAGCAGCCAAGAAAGGCCAGGGGAATACGAGCAGTACTTC.

The rearrangement joins TRBV6-5 to TRBJ2-3, with a weak D call TRBD1 (5 bases). The CDR3 totals 14 residues. From germline, CDR1 is MNHEY and CDR2 SVGAGI. Trimming pared 8 bases from V and 2 bases from J, leaving 14 bases between. CDR3 region: CASQVGALTDTQYF. The CDR3 DNA reads as TGTGCCAGCCAAGTAGGGGCCCTCACAGATACGCAGTATTTT.

The chain uses TRBV7-9 and TRBJ2-5; 7 bases line up with TRBD1. The CDR3 contains 16 residues. Per the germline V gene, CDR1 is SEHNR and CDR2 is FQNEAQ (reference sequence). After removal of 4 bases from V and 7 bases from J, the junction contained 15 bases not matched to a gene. CDR3 sequence reads: CASSSAIRVSGGTQYF. The CDR3 coding sequence is TGTGCCAGCAGCTCGGCTATCCGGGTCTCAGGGGGGACCCAGTACTTC. The full variable domain, its missing parts supplied by reference TRBV7-9 and TRBJ2-5, is DTGVSQNPRHKITKRGQNVTFRCDPISEHNRLYWYRQTLGQGPEFLTYFQNEAQLEKSRLLSDRFSAERPKGSFSTLEIQRTEQGDSAMYLCASSSAIRVSGGTQYFGPGTRLLVL.

This clonotype was recorded a few times. This sequence joins TRBV12-3 or TRBV12-4 and TRBJ2-5; 10 nucleotides line up with TRBD1. V lost 6 bases, J lost 5 bases, and 9 bases stayed unmatched. This CDR3 is built from 15 residues. CDR3 DNA: TGTGCCAGCAGGAAACTGACAGGGGGCGAGGAGACCCAGTACTTC. It is translated as CASRKLTGGEETQYF.

This clonotype was counted ten times or more. The rearrangement uses TRBV7-2 and TRBJ2-3; D is unclear. This CDR3 is 13 amino acids long. V lost 5 bases and J lost 4, with 10 bases in between. CDR1 is SGHTA and CDR2 is FQGNSA in the germline V gene. CDR3 amino acids: CASSPWSPDTQYF. CDR3 nucleotide sequence: TGTGCCAGCAGCCCCTGGTCCCCAGATACGCAGTATTTT.

CDR3 residues: CATSRGGQGASYEQYF. Written as DNA, the CDR3 is TGTGCCACCAGCAGAGGCGGACAGGGAGCAAGCTACGAGCAGTACTTC. The chain has TRBV15 and TRBJ2-7; 8 positions agree with TRBD1. CDR1 and CDR2 (germline): LNHNV, YYDKDF (reference sequence). Unmatched junction bases numbered 8, after V lost 1 base and J lost 3 bases. The CDR3 is made up of 16 amino acids.

This clonotype occurred many times. This rearrangement joins TRBV7-2 to TRBJ1-1, with TRBD1 as a possible D gene (5 bases). This CDR3 is 16 amino acids long. V lost 5 bases, J lost 4 bases, and 20 bases lay in between. CDR1 and CDR2 from the germline V gene are SGHTA and FQGNSA. CDR3 sequence: CASSIRDPGRGTEAFF. CDR3 nucleotides: TGTGCCAGCAGCATCCGGGACCCCGGGAGAGGCACTGAAGCTTTCTTT.

This chain uses TRBV28 with TRBJ2-1, with 9 bases that match TRBD1. CDR1 is MDHEN, CDR2 SYDVKM, per germline. Trimming took 9 bases from V and 0 from J; bases not matched to a gene: 12. CDR3 length equals 17 residues. CDR3 sequence: CASWDRAQAASYNEQFF. As DNA, the CDR3 is TGTGCCAGTTGGGACAGGGCCCAGGCTGCCTCCTACAATGAGCAGTTCTTC. The whole variable domain, remainder taken from reference TRBV28 and TRBJ2-1, is DVKVTQSSRYLVKRTGEKVFLECVQDMDHENMFWYRQDPGLGLRLIYFSYDVKMKEKGDIPEGYSVSREKKERFSLILESASTNQTSMYLCASWDRAQAASYNEQFFGPGTRLTVL.

This clonotype showed up just once. The gene calls are TRBV10-3 and TRBJ1-5; 9 nucleotides agree with TRBD1. Unmatched junction bases numbered 3, after V lost 4 bases and J lost 5 bases. The CDR3 sequence is 14 residues long. Germline V CDR1 and CDR2: ENHRY, SYGVKD. The CDR3 DNA follows: TGTGCCATCAGTGCCGACAGGGGGGATCAGCCCCAGCATTTT. It translates to CAISADRGDQPQHF.

J is TRBJ2-5 and V is TRBV28, with 10 bases fitting TRBD2. V lost 2 bases and J lost 7; bases outside the gene matches: 4. Germline V CDR1 and CDR2: MDHEN, SYDVKM. CDR3 size: 14 residues. For the CDR3, the DNA is TGTGCCAGCAGTTTACAGGCTAGCGGGGGGACCCAGTACTTC. Its protein is CASSLQASGGTQYF. Together with reference TRBV28 and TRBJ2-5, the CDR3 gives the full variable domain: DVKVTQSSRYLVKRTGEKVFLECVQDMDHENMFWYRQDPGLGLRLIYFSYDVKMKEKGDIPEGYSVSREKKERFSLILESASTNQTSMYLCASSLQASGGTQYFGPGTRLLVL.

The chain combines TRBV9 with TRBJ2-3; D is unresolved. Germline CDR1 is SGDLS and CDR2 is YYNGEE. The CDR3 covers 13 residues. Trimming took 3 bases from V and 2 from J, leaving 7 bases between them. DNA for the CDR3: TGTGCCAGCAGCGCGTACTTCACAGATACGCAGTATTTT. Encoded protein: CASSAYFTDTQYF.

The chain is built from TRBV19 and TRBJ1-2; 8 nucleotides line up with TRBD1. V was pared by 6 bases and J by 3 bases, with 6 bases of the junction left unmatched. Germline V lookup: CDR1 LNHDA, CDR2 SQIVND (reference sequence). The CDR3 has 14 amino acids. The CDR3 DNA sequence: TGTGCCAGTAGCCCTACGACAGGGGACTATGGCTACACCTTC. This translates into CASSPTTGDYGYTF.

This sequence joins TRBV6-1 and TRBJ1-2; D remains unclear. The germline V and J ends were trimmed by 2 bases and 3 bases, with 13 bases remaining between them. Germline-derived CDR1 and CDR2 are MNHNS and SASEGT. The CDR3 extends over 15 amino acids. Here the CDR3 reads CASSEQNTLDYGYTF. CDR3 DNA sequence: TGTGCCAGCAGTGAACAAAACACCCTGGACTATGGCTACACCTTC.